Below, one T cell receptor beta chain is given with its context. Produced via immunoSEQ multiplex PCR; TCRdb's table is partial and in-frame only. The data show about 2.3 million clones, approximately 93% seen once. These data originate in a study of shared clonotypes between healthy human individuals. The CDR3 loop spans 16 amino acids. Per germline, CDR1 SGHVS and CDR2 FNYEAQ. Trimming cost V 5 bases and J 4 bases; bases outside gene matches: 9. Donors comprised healthy HIV-negative adults lacking recent acute infections or vaccinations. Adult Caucasians living in Nashville, Tennessee made up all of the donors. Naive CD45RA+ and memory CD45RA-negative subsets were split from CD4+ cells.

Sequencing used naive CD4+ T cells from PBMCs. Subset in this sample: CD45RA+ positively selected. The V and J genes are TRBV7-6 and TRBJ2-3, with 10 bases fitting TRBD1. This receptor was taken from a man aged 18-30 years in good health. Some clones in this sample may be carry-over from other donors' samples. In nucleotides, the CDR3 is TGTGCCAGCAGCAAACGCGACAGGGGGCTCGCAGATACGCAGTATTTT. Translation: CASSKRDRGLADTQYF.